This T cell receptor (beta chain) was sequenced for a study of shared clonotypes between healthy human individuals. General observations from the study: The rarefaction results pointed to incomplete sorted-subset sequencing despite large depth. Among non-shared clonotypes, generation probabilities were lower than among those shared by all four donors.

Of note for this clone: Its antigen is still unknown.

CD8 cells classed as naive were CD45RO-negative and positively selected for CCR7, excluding terminally differentiated effector memory CD45RA+ cells. As processed by the authors: ImmunoSEQ junction-only sequences lacked quality scores, so their filtering differed. Profiled with immunoSEQ multiplex PCR; TCRdb holds only in-frame clones, not every one. The V and J calls and clone size are taken from that table; D and trimming were inferred from the DNA. The sample has 1.5 million to 2.5 million clones, about 95% seen once. Germline V CDR1 and CDR2: LNHDA, SQIVND (reference sequence). Trimming pared 4 bases from V and 0 bases from J, leaving 14 bases between. The CDR3 extends over 16 amino acids.

This receptor was obtained from a man younger than 35 in good health. The rearrangement uses TRBV19 and TRBJ2-3; TRBD1 might be the D (5 bases). Source material: naive CD8+ T cells sorted from blood. The CDR3 loop reads CASSTQDSPSTDTQYF. CDR3 nucleotide sequence: TGTGCCAGTAGTACCCAAGACAGCCCTAGCACAGATACGCAGTATTTT.